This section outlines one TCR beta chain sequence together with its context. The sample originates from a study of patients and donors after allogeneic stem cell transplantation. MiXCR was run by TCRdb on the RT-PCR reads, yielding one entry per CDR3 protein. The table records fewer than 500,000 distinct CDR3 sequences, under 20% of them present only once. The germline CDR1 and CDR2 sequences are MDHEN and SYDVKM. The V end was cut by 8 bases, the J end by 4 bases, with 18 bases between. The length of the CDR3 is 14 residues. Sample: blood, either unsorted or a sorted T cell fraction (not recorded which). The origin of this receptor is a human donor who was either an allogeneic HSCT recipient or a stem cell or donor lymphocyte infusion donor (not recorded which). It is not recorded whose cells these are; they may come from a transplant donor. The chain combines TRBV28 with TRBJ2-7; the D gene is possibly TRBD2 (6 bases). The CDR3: CASGGITEYYEQYF. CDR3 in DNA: TGTGCCAGCGGGGGGATAACGGAATATTACGAGCAGTACTTC.